This T cell receptor (beta chain) was documented in a study of OX40 agonist ivuxolimab in advanced cancers. Across the whole study: Ivuxolimab, an agonistic anti-OX40 (CD134) antibody, was given to patients. Study results and limitations: Mean expanded clone counts were higher in CD8+ than CD4+ T cells. The work left the antigen specificity of expanded peripheral T cells undetermined.

CDR3 length: 15 amino acids. Trimming took 2 bases from V and 0 from J, leaving 11 bases between them. Germline assignment: CDR1 LGHNA and CDR2 YSLEER. With regard to this clone: Its antigen is as yet unknown.

The method was immunoSEQ multiplex PCR; TCRdb's version includes in-frame clones alone and lacks a portion of them. The profile covers approximately 54,000 clones, with approximately 90% appearing a single time and around 8.7% taken by the ten largest. This chain connects TRBV4-3 to TRBJ2-7, with TRBD2 as a possible D gene (5 bases). The receptor was derived from an adult with an advanced solid tumor such as melanoma, head and neck, liver or kidney cancer. Sample: CD4+ or CD8+ T cells sorted from blood, taken in a trial of the OX40 agonist ivuxolimab. CDR3 sequence: CASSQSRASSYEQYF. The CDR3, as DNA: TGCGCCAGCAGCCAATCGAGGGCGAGCTCCTACGAGCAGTACTTC.